This note documents a single TCR beta chain sequence. The antigen remains unidentified. It was with 60 Vbeta and 13 Jbeta primers that the PCR ran. Clones were sequenced by immunoSEQ multiplex PCR, and TCRdb holds only the in-frame ones, with some missing. The sample records over 150,000 clones, approximately 80% being singletons. This specimen belongs to a study of cytomegalovirus exposure and HLA in healthy donors. Study results and caveats: Sequences of the TCR beta chain were said to predict the HLA-A and HLA-B alleles of most subjects accurately. Reportedly, cytomegalovirus status was diagnosed with high sensitivity and specificity.

The source material was PBMCs. This clonotype was obtained from a woman aged 25 to 39 in good health and CMV-seropositive.

As DNA, the CDR3 is TGTGCCAGCAGTTCACAGGCCGCCGGTGAAAAACTGTTTTTT. It specifies CASSSQAAGEKLFF. The rearrangement joins TRBV5-5 to TRBJ1-4, with a possible D match to TRBD1 (5 bases). CDR3 length: 14 residues. The V gene's germline CDR1 is SGHKS and CDR2 YYEKEE (reference sequence). The V gene lost 5 bases and the J gene lost 7 bases, with 15 bases spanning the gap.